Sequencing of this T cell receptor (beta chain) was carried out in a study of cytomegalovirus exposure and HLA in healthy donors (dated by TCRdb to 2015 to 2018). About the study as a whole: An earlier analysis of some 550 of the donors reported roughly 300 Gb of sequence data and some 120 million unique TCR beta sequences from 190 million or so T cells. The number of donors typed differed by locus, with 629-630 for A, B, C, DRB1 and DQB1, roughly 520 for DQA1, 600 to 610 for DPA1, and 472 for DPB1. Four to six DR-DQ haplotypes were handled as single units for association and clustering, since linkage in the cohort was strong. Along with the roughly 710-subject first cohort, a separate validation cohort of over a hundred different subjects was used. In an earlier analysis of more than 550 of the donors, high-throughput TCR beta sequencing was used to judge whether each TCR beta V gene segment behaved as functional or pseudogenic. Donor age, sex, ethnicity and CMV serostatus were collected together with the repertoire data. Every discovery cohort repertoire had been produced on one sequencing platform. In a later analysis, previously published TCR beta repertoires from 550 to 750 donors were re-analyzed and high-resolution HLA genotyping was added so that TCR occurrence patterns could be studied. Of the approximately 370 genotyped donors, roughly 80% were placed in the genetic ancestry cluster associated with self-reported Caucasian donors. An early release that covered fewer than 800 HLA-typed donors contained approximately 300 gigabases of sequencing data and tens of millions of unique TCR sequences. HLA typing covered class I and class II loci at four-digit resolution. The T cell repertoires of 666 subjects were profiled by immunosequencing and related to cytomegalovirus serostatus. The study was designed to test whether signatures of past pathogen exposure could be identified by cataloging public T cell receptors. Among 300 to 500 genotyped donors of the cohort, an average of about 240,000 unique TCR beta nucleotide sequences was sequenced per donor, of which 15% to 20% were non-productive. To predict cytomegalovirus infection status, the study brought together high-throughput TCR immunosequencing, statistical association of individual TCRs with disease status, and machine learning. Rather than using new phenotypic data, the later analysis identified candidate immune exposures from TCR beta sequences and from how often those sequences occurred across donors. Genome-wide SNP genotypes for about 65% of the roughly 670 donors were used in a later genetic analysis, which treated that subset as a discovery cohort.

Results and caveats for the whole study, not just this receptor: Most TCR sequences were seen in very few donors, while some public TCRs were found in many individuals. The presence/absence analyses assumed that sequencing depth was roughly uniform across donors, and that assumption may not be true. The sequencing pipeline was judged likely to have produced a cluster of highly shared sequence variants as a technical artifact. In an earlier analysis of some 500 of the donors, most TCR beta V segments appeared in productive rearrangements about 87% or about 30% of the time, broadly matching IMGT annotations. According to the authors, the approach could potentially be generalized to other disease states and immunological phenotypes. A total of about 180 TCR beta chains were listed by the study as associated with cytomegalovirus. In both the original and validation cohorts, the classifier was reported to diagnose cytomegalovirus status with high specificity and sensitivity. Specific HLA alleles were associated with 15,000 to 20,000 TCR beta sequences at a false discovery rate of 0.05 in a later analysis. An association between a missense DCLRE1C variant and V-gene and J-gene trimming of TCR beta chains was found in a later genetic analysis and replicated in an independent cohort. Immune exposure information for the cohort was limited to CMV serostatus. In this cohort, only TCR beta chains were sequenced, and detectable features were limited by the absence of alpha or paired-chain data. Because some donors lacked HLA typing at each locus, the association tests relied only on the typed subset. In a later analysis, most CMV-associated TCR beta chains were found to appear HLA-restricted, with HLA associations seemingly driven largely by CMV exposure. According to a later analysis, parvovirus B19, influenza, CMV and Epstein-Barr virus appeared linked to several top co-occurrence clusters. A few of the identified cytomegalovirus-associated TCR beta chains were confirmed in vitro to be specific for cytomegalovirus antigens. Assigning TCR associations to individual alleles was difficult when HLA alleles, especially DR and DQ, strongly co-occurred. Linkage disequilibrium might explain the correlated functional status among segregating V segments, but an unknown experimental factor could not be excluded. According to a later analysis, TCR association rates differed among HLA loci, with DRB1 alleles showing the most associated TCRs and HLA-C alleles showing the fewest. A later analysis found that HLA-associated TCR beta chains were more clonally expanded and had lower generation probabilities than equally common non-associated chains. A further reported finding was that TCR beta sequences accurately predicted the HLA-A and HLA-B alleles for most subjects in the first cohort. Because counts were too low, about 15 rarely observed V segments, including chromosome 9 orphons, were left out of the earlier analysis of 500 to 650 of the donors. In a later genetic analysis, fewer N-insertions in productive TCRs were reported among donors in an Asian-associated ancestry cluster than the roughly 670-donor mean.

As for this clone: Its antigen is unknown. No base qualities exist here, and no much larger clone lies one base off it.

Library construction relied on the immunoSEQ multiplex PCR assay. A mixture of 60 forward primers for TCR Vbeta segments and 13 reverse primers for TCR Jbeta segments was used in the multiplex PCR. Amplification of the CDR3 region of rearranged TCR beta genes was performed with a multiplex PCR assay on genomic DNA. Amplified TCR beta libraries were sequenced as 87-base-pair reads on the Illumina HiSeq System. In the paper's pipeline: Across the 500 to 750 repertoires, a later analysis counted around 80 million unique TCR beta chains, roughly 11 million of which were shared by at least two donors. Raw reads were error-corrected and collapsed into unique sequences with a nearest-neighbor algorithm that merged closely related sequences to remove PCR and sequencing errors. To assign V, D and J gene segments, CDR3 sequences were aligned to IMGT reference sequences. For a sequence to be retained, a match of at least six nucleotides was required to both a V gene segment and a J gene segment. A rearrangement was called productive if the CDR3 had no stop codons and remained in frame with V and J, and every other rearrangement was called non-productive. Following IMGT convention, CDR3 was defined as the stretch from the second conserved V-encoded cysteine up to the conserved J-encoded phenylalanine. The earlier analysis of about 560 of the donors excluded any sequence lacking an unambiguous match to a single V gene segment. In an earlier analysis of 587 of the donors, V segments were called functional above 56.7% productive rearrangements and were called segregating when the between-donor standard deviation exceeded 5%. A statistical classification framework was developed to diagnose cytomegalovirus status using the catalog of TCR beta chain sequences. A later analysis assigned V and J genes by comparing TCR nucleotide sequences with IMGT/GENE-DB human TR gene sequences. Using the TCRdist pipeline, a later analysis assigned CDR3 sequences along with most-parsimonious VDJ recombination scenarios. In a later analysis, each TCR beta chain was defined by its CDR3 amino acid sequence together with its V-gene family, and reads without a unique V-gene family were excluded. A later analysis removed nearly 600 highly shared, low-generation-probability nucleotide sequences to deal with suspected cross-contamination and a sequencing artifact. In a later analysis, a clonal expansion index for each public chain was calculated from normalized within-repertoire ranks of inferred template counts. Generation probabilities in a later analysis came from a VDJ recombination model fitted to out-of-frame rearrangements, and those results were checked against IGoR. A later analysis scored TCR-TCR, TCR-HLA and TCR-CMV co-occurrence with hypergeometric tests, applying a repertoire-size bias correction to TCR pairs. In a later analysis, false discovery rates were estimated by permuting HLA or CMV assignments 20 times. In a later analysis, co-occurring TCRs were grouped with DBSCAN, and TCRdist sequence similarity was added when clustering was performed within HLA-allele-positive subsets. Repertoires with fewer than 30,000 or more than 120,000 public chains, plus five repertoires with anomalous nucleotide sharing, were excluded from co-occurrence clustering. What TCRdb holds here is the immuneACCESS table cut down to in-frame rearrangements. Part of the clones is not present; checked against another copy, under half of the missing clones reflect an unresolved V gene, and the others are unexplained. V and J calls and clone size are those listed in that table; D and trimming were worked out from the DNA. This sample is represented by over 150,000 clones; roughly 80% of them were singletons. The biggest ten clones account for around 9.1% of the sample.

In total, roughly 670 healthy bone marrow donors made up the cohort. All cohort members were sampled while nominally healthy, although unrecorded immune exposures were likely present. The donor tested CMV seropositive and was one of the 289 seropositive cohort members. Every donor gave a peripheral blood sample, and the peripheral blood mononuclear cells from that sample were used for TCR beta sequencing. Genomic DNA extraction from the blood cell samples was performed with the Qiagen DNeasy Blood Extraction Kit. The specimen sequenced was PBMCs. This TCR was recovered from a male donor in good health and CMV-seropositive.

CDR3 loop: CASGGGPDNEQFF. At the DNA level, the sequence is TGCGCCAGCGGGGGAGGGCCCGACAATGAGCAGTTCTTC. This chain joins TRBV10-2 to TRBJ2-1, with 7 junctional bases fitting TRBD2. Including the terminal cysteine and phenylalanine, the CDR3 comprises 13 residues. Only the CDR3 region is kept as DNA, spanning 39 bases read in frame from base 1. From a lookup of the germline V gene, CDR1 and CDR2 are WSHSY and SAAADI. The germline V end is reduced by 8 bases and the J end by 5 bases; junction bases left unmatched: 6.